A selection of T cell receptor beta chains follows, all from one sample in a study of blood T cells in healthy people across ages. TCRdb independently ran MiXCR on the 5' RACE reads; one entry per CDR3 protein. The sample lists 380,000 or so distinct CDR3 sequences; about half were seen once. The sample comprised blood. The receptors come from a man between 60 and 75 years old in good health. Each CDR3 is given with its conserved first and last residue. Each record gives: D gene, clone size, V gene, J gene, CDR3 DNA, CDR3 protein. The D gene is left open where the match is weak. Clone size is shown for a subset of rows, as once, few, many or a class of expanded clone.

>TRBD1|few|TRBV20-1|TRBJ1-1
TGCAGTGCTAGAGTGGACAGGGATAGCACTGAAGCTTTCTTT
CSARVDRDSTEAFF
>-|few|TRBV6-5|TRBJ2-7
TGTGCCAGCAGTTACGGGGGGCGAATCTACGAGCAGTACTTC
CASSYGGRIYEQYF
>TRBD2|-|TRBV5-1|TRBJ2-1
TGCGCCAGCAGCTCCTCCGGGGGGAGGGCCTTAGGGGAGCAGTTCTTC
CASSSSGGRALGEQFF
>TRBD2|-|TRBV28|TRBJ2-5
TGTGCCAGCAGTGTACATTCCGGGACTAGCGGGAGGCAGACCCAGTACTTC
CASSVHSGTSGRQTQYF
>-|once|TRBV2|TRBJ2-7
TGTGCCAGCAACCGGGCCATTAACGCCTACGAGCAGTACTTC
CASNRAINAYEQYF
>TRBD1|-|TRBV6-6|TRBJ2-7
TGTGCCAGCAGTTCCCTTGAGGGGGCGCGGAACGAGCAGTACTTC
CASSSLEGARNEQYF
>-|few|TRBV28|TRBJ2-7
TGTGCCAGCAGTAGGGACATCGACTCCTACGAGCAGTACTTC
CASSRDIDSYEQYF
>-|-|TRBV2|TRBJ1-6
TGTGCCAGCAGTGTCGGGACCAGGGATGATTCACCCCTCCACTTT
CASSVGTRDDSPLHF
>-|-|TRBV20-1|TRBJ1-2
TGCAGTGCCACGCTTCCGGGGCGCGGGGCTCGGCAGGGCTACACCTTC
CSATLPGRGARQGYTF
>-|-|TRBV6-1|TRBJ1-6
TGTGCCAGCAGCAGGATAGGACGGACGAGCTCCTATAATTCACCCCTCCACTTT
CASSRIGRTSSYNSPLHF
>TRBD2|-|TRBV11-2|TRBJ2-1
TGTGCCAGCAGCACCACCGCTAGCGGGAATAATGAGCAGTTCTTC
CASSTTASGNNEQFF
>-|many|TRBV7-2|TRBJ2-3
TGTGCCAGCAGCTTCGTAACCAGAAGCACAGATACGCAGTATTTT
CASSFVTRSTDTQYF
>TRBD2|-|TRBV29-1|TRBJ2-7
TGCAGCGTCTGCGCGGGGGGGGATTCACTAGCGGGAGAGTACGAGCAGTACTTC
CSVCAGGDSLAGEYEQYF
>TRBD1|-|TRBV7-9|TRBJ2-7
TGTGCCAGCAGCCAAGACCCGGGACAGGGGGCCTCCGAGCAGTACTTC
CASSQDPGQGASEQYF
>-|-|TRBV15|TRBJ2-1
TGTGCCACCAGCAGAGCAGGCCAGGGAGGTGAGCAGTTCTTC
CATSRAGQGGEQFF
>TRBD2|-|TRBV28|TRBJ2-7
TGTGCCAGCCGTCTAGCGGGGATTCTCTACGAGCAGTACTTC
CASRLAGILYEQYF
>TRBD2|few|TRBV20-1|TRBJ2-1
TGCAGTGCCCCCGGAGGACTAGCTCGTAATGAGCAGTTCTTC
CSAPGGLARNEQFF
>-|-|TRBV29-1|TRBJ2-7
TGCAGCGTTCAAGAGACAGCCGCCTACGAGCAGTACTTC
CSVQETAAYEQYF
>TRBD1|once|TRBV10-3|TRBJ2-7
TGTGCCATCAGTAGACAGGGCGGTAGTACTTACAATGAGCAGTACTTC
CAISRQGGSTYNEQYF
>-|-|TRBV30|TRBJ2-3
TGTGCCTGGAGCCCTGGGACGGCGGGGCGGCAGGATACGCAGTATTTT
CAWSPGTAGRQDTQYF
>-|few|TRBV4-1|TRBJ2-7
TGCGCCAGCAGCCAAGATGGTGGGACCTACAATGAGCAGTACTTC
CASSQDGGTYNEQYF
>-|-|TRBV20-1|TRBJ1-2
TGCAGTGCTAGAGTATCAGGGGATGGCTACACCTTC
CSARVSGDGYTF
>TRBD1|-|TRBV11-2|TRBJ2-7
TGTGCCAGCAGCTTCGACAGGGTGAACTACGAGCAGTACTTC
CASSFDRVNYEQYF
>-|-|TRBV7-8|TRBJ2-5
TGTGCCAGCAGCTTAGCGCTCCAAGAGACCCAGTACTTC
CASSLALQETQYF
>-|-|TRBV5-1|TRBJ2-7
TGCGCCAGCAGCAATCCAGACAGAACCCGCTACGAGCAGTACTTC
CASSNPDRTRYEQYF
>-|-|TRBV28|TRBJ1-2
TGTGCCAGCAGTGCCAGGGGAGATGGCTACACCTTC
CASSARGDGYTF
>-|-|TRBV27|TRBJ1-2
TGTGCCAGCAGTCCCCAGGACAGCCTGTATGGCTACACCTTC
CASSPQDSLYGYTF
>-|-|TRBV6-1|TRBJ1-1
TGTGCCAGCAGTGAAAATGGCCGGGAAGCTTTCTTT
CASSENGREAFF
>-|few|TRBV5-6|TRBJ1-6
TGTGCCAGCAGCGTTGGATTAGGGGTTTCACCCCTCCACTTT
CASSVGLGVSPLHF
>TRBD2|-|TRBV2|TRBJ2-3
TGTGCCAGCTCTAGCGGGAGGGTAACAGATACGCAGTATTTT
CASSSGRVTDTQYF
>-|few|TRBV10-3|TRBJ2-7
TGTGCCATCAGTGAAAACAGTTACGAGCAGTACTTC
CAISENSYEQYF
>-|-|TRBV6-2/TRBV6-3|TRBJ1-2
TGTGCCAGCACCGAGGGGCGAAGGTTGAAGTCTAACTATGGCTACACCTTC
CASTEGRRLKSNYGYTF
>-|-|TRBV29-1|TRBJ2-5
TGCAGCGTTGCCGGGCCTACATTACGGGAGACCCAGTACTTC
CSVAGPTLRETQYF
>TRBD2|-|TRBV9|TRBJ2-1
TGTGCCAGCAGCCTAACGACTAGCGGGAGATCTAATGAGCAGTTCTTC
CASSLTTSGRSNEQFF
>-|-|TRBV12-3/TRBV12-4|TRBJ1-6
TGTGCCAGCAGTTGGGGCGGGAATTCACCCCTCCACTTT
CASSWGGNSPLHF